This T cell receptor beta chain was retrieved from a study of T cell repertoires in cytomegalovirus infection. TCRdb reprocessed the reads with MiXCR, giving one entry per CDR3 protein. Seen here are fewer than 550,000 distinct CDR3 sequences, approximately 15% observed once, and the top ten hold 20% to 30%. This clonotype occurred a few times. V gave up 4 bases and J gave up 4 bases; unmatched junction bases: 12. This CDR3 comprises 16 residues. Germline CDR1 reads SGHTS; CDR2 reads YDEGEE. This rearrangement joins TRBV5-8 to TRBJ2-3; 7 bases match TRBD1. Sequencing was done on a sample of CD8+ T cells from PBMCs. The TCR was taken from a human donor in good health (CMV status not recorded). Some clones in this sample may be carry-over from other donors' samples. CDR3: CASSRGQALSPDTQYF. The CDR3 DNA follows: TGTGCCAGCAGCCGCGGACAGGCCCTCTCCCCAGATACGCAGTATTTT. Complete variable domain (other parts from reference TRBV5-8 and TRBJ2-3): EAGVTQSPTHLIKTRGQQATLRCSPISGHTSVYWYQQALGLGLQFLLWYDEGEERNRGNFPPRFSGRQFPNYSSELNVNALELEDSALYLCASSRGQALSPDTQYFGPGTRLTVL.